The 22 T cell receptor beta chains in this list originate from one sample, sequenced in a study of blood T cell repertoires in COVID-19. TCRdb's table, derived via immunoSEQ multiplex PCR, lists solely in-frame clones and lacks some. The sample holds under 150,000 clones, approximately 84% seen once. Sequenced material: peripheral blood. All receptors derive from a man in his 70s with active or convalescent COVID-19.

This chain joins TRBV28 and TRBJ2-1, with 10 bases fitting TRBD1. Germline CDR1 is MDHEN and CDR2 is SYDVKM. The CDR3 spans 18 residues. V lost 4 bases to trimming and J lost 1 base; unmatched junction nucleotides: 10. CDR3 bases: TGTGCCAGCAGTTACCCGACAGGGGGCGCAGGATCCTACAATGAGCAGTTCTTC. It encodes CASSYPTGGAGSYNEQFF.

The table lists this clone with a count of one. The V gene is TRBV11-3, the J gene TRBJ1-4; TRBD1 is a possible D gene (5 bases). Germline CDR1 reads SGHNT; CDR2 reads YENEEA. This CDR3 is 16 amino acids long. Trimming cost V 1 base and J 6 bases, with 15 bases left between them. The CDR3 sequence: CASSLGTGERHEKLFF. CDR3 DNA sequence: TGTGCCAGCAGCTTAGGGACGGGGGAGAGGCATGAAAAACTGTTTTTT.

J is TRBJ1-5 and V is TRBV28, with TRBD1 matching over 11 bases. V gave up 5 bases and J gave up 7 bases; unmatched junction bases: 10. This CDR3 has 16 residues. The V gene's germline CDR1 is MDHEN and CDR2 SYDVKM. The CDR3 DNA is TGTGCCAGCAGTACTGCCGGACAGGGGGCTCGGCAGCCCCAGCATTTT. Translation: CASSTAGQGARQPQHF.

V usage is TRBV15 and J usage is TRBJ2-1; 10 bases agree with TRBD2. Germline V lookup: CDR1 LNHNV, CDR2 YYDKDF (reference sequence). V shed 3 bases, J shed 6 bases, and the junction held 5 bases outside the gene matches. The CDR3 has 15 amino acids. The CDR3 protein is CATSSTGTSVNEQFF. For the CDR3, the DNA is TGTGCCACCAGCAGTACCGGGACTAGCGTCAATGAGCAGTTCTTC.

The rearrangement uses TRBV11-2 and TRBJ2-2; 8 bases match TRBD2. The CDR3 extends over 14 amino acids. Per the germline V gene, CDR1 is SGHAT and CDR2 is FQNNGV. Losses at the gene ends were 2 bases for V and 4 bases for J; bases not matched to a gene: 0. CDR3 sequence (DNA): TGTGCCAGCAGCTTACGGGAGGGCACCGGGGAGCTGTTTTTT. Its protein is CASSLREGTGELFF. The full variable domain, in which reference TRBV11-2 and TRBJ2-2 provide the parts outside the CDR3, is EAGVAQSPRYKIIEKRQSVAFWCNPISGHATLYWYQQILGQGPKLLIQFQNNGVVDDSQLPKDRFSAERLKGVDSTLKIQPAKLEDSAVYLCASSLREGTGELFFGEGSRLTVL.

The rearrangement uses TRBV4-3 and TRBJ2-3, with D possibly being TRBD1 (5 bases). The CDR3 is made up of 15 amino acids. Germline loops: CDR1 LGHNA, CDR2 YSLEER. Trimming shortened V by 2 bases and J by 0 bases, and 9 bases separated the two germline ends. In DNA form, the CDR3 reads TGCGCCAGCAGCCAAAACCAGGGTAGCACAGATACGCAGTATTTT. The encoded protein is CASSQNQGSTDTQYF.

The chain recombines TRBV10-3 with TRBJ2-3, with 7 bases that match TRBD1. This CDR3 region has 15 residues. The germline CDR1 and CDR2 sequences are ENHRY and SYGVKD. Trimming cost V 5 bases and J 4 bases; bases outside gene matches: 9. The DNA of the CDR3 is TGTGCCATCAGTAACACAGGGGAAGGGTCAGATACGCAGTATTTT. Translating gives CAISNTGEGSDTQYF.

The CDR3 spells CASSQFSGENTGELFF. In DNA, the CDR3 is TGCGCCAGCAGCCAATTTAGCGGGGAGAACACCGGGGAGCTGTTTTTT. The rearrangement joins TRBV4-1 to TRBJ2-2; 8 positions agree with TRBD2. V was clipped by 2 bases and J by 1 base; unmatched bases: 3. This CDR3 region has 16 residues. CDR1 is MGHRA, CDR2 YSYEKL, per germline.

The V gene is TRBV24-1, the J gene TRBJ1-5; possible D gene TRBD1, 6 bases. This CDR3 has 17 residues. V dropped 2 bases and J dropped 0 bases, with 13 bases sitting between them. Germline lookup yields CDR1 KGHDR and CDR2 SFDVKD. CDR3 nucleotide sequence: TGTGCCACCAGTGATTCCGCCCAGGGGTCTAGCAATCAGCCCCAGCATTTT. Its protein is CATSDSAQGSSNQPQHF.

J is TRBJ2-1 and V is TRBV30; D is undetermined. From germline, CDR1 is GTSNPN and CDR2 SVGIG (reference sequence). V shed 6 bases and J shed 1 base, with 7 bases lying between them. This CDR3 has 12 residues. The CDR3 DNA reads TGTGCCTGCCTTATTTCCTACAATGAGCAGTTCTTC. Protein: CACLISYNEQFF. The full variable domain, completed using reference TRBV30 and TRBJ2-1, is SQTIHQWPATLVQPVGSPLSLECTVEGTSNPNLYWYRQAAGRGLQLLFYSVGIGQISSEVPQNLSASRPQDRQFILSSKKLLLSDSGFYLCACLISYNEQFFGPGTRLTVL.

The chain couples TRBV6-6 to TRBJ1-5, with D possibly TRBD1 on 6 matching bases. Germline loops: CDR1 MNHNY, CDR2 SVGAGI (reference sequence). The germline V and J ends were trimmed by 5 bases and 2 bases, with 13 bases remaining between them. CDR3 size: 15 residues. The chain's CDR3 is CASSAGGGGNQPQHF. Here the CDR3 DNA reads TGTGCCAGCAGTGCCGGAGGGGGGGGCAATCAGCCCCAGCATTTT.

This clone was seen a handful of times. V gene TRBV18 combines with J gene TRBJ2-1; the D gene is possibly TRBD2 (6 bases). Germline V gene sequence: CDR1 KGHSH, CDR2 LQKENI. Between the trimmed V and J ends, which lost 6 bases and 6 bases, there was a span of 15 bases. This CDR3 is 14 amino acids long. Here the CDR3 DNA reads TGTGCCAGCTCCAGCGGGTCCCTAGGCAATGAGCAGTTCTTC. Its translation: CASSSGSLGNEQFF.

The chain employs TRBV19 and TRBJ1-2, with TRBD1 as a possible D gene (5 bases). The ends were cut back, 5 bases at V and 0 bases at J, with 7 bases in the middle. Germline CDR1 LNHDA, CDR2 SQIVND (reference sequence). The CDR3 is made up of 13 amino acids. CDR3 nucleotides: TGTGCCAGTAGTCCGACAGCTAACTATGGCTACACCTTC. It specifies CASSPTANYGYTF.

The CDR3 DNA reads TGTGCCAGCAGTCCCCGACAGGTGAACACTGAAGCTTTCTTT. Its translation: CASSPRQVNTEAFF. The chain recombines TRBV28 with TRBJ1-1; tentative D call: TRBD1 (6 bases). The CDR3 has 14 amino acids. The V gene's germline CDR1 is MDHEN and CDR2 SYDVKM. Deletions cut 5 bases from V and 0 bases from J, with 10 bases between.

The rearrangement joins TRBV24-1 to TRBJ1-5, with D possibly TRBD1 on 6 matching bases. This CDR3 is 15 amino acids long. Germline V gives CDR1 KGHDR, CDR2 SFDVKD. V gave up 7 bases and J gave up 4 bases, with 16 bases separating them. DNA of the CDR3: TGTGCCACCAGGCGGACAGATGCTAGAAATCAGCCCCAGCATTTT. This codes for CATRRTDARNQPQHF.

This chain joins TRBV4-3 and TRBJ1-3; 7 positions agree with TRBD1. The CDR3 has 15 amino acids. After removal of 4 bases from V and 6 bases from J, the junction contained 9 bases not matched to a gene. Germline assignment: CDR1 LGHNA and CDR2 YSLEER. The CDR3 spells CASSLNRGIANTIYF. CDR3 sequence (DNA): TGCGCCAGCAGCCTAAACAGGGGAATTGCAAACACCATATATTTT.

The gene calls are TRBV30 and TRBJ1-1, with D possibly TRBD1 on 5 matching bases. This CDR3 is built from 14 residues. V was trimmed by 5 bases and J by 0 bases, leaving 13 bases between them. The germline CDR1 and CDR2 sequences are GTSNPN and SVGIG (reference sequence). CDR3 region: CAWGKGLMNTEAFF. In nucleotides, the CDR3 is TGTGCCTGGGGAAAGGGGCTCATGAACACTGAAGCTTTCTTT.

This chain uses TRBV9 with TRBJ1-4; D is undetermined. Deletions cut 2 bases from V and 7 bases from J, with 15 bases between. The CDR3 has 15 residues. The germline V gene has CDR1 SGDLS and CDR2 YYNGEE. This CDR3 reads CASSVSGFLGEKLFF. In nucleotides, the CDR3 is TGTGCCAGCAGCGTCTCGGGGTTCTTGGGTGAAAAACTGTTTTTT.

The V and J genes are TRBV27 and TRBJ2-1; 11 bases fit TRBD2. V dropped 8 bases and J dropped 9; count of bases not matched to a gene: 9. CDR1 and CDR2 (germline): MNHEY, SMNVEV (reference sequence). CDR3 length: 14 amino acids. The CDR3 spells CASHLAGGLGEQFF. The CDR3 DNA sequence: TGTGCCAGCCACTTAGCGGGGGGGCTGGGTGAGCAGTTCTTC.

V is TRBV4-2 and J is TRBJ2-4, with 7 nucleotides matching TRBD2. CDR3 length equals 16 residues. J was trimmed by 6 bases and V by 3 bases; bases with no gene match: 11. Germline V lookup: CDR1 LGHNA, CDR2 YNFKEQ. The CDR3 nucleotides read TGTGCCAGCAGCCAGGAAATGACTAGCAGAGTAAACATTCAGTACTTC. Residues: CASSQEMTSRVNIQYF.

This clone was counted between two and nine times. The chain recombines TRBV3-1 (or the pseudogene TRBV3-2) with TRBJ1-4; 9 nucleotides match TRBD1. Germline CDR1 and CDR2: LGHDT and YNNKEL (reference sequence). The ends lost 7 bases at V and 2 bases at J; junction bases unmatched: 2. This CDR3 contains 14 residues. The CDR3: CASNDRGTNEKLFF. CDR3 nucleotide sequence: TGTGCCAGCAACGACAGGGGGACTAATGAAAAACTGTTTTTT.

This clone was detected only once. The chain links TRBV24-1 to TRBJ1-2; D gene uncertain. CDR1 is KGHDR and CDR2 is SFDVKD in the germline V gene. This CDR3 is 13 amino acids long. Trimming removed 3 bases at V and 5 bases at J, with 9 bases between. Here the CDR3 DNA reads TGTGCCACCAGTGATGGTGACTGGTATGGCTACACCTTC. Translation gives CATSDGDWYGYTF.